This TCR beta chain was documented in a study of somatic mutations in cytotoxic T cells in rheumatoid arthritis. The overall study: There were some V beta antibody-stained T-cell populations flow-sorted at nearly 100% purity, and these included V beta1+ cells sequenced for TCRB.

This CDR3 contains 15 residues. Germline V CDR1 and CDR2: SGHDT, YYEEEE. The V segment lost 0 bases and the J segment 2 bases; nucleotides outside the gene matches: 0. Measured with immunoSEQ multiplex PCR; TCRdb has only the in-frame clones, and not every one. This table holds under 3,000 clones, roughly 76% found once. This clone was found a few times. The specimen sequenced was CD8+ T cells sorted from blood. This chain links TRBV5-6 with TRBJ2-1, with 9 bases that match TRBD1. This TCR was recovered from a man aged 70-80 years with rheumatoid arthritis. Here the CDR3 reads CASSLGDRAYNEQFF. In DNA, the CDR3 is TGTGCCAGCAGCTTGGGGGACAGGGCCTACAATGAGCAGTTCTTC.